This T cell receptor (beta chain) was captured in a study of blood T cell repertoires in COVID-19. The CDR3 contains 14 residues. Deletions cut 0 bases from V and 2 bases from J, with 9 bases between. Germline CDR1 and CDR2: SGHKS and YYEKEE (reference sequence). Profiled with immunoSEQ multiplex PCR; TCRdb holds only in-frame clones, not every one. The sample lists under 150,000 clones, around 82% seen once, with less than 4% in the top ten. What was sequenced was peripheral blood. This receptor was obtained from a woman aged 60-75 years with acute or convalescent COVID-19. The chain has TRBV5-5 and TRBJ2-7; D is undetermined. CDR3 sequence (DNA): TGTGCCAGCAGCTTGGGGGCCCATGCCTACGAGCAGTACTTC. This translates into CASSLGAHAYEQYF.